This T cell receptor (beta chain) was identified in a study of blood T cell repertoires in COVID-19. Study information: There were acute and convalescent COVID-19 samples, and they came from the United States, Italy and Spain. The analysed material was cDNA or gDNA that came from T cells, B-cell-depleted T cells, or PBMCs.

The CDR3 length is 13 residues. V gave up 7 bases and J gave up 4 bases, with 13 bases separating them. Per the original methods: For nucleated cells, counts were estimated from reference gene primer amplification. Here immunoSEQ multiplex PCR was the method, and the copy in TCRdb shows in-frame clones only, minus some. The DNA was the basis for D and trimming; V, J and clone size are from that table. The data contain about 95,000 clones, about 89% of them singletons. The chain carries TRBV12-3 or TRBV12-4 and TRBJ1-1; a weak D match, TRBD1 (5 bases). The source is an older woman with acute or convalescent COVID-19. What was sequenced was peripheral blood. CDR3 loop: CASTTGGGTEAFF. DNA of the CDR3: TGTGCCAGCACCACCGGGGGGGGCACTGAAGCTTTCTTT.